This T cell receptor beta chain is from a study of CD4 T cells in relation to SARS-CoV-2 and coronaviruses. Background on the study: ViraFEST: approximately 10-day antigen culture of PBMCs, then TCR beta CDR3 sequencing.

Clones were sequenced by immunoSEQ multiplex PCR, and TCRdb holds only the in-frame ones, with some missing. Of approximately 19,000 clones listed, roughly 80% are singletons. As regards this clone: Its antigen is unidentified.

Before the COVID-19 pandemic, during about 2010-2018, CD4+ T cells were taken from unexposed donors. Isolation of CD4+ T cells took place after nine to ten days in culture. There are 15 residues in the CDR3. The germline V and J ends were trimmed by 4 bases and 4 bases, with 14 bases remaining between them. Per the germline V gene, CDR1 is LNHDA and CDR2 is SQIVND (reference sequence). The rearrangement uses TRBV19 and TRBJ2-1; D perhaps matches TRBD2 (5 bases). Sequences were obtained from CD4+ T cells from PBMCs, cultured in vitro. The receptor was isolated from a human donor in good health. The CDR3 DNA follows: TGTGCCAGTAGTAGGCCCGCGGGCGAGTACAATGAGCAGTTCTTC. Its translation is CASSRPAGEYNEQFF.